This T cell receptor beta chain originates from a study of spatial heterogeneity in lung cancer. Study at large: Sequence detection consistently recorded a greater number of beta-chain than alpha-chain sequences.

Time point noted: sample taken at primary tumor resection. By share, this clonotype ranks as medium-sized. Its matching antigen is unknown. General observations from the study: Intratumoral expanded alpha and beta TCR counts were found to track tumor mutation counts.

This CDR3 comprises 14 residues. The V gene's germline CDR1 is KGHDR and CDR2 SFDVKD. J was trimmed by 4 bases and V by 7 bases; bases with no gene match: 3. Individually, TCR cDNA molecules were each labelled with a unique molecular identifier. One entry per CDR3 protein results from TCRdb running MiXCR on the 5' RACE reads. The repertoire includes about 18,000 distinct CDR3 sequences, roughly 7.5% of them detected once, and roughly 25% sits in the top ten. The chain has TRBV24-1 and TRBJ1-5; 10 positions match TRBD1. The clonotype was recovered from a male donor with early-stage non-small cell lung cancer. The material was lung tumor tissue, obtained at surgery. The CDR3 reads CATRGTGENQPQHF. The CDR3 DNA reads TGTGCCACCAGAGGGACAGGGGAAAATCAGCCCCAGCATTTT.